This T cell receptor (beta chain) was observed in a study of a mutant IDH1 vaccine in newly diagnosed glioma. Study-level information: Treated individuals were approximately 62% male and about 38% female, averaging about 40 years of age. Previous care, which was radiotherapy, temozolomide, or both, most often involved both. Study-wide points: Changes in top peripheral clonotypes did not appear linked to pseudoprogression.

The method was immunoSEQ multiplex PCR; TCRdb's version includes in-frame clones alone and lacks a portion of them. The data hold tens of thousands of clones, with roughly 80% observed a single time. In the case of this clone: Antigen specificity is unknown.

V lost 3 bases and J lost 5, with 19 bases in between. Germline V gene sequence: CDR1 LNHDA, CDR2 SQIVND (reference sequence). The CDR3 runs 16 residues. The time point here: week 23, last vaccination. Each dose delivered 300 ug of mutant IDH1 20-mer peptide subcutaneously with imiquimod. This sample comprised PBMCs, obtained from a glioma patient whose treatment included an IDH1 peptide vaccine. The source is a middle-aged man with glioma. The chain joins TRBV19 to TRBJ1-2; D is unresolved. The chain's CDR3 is CASSIGGQAPSYGYTF. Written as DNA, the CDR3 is TGTGCCAGTAGTATCGGCGGTCAGGCCCCTTCTTATGGCTACACCTTC.